This TCR beta chain was sequenced for a study of Ad26.COV2.S vaccination and SARS-CoV-2 variants listed by TCRdb under 2021. Some background on the complete study: Vaccine-arm donors came from COV1001, a multicentre, randomized, double-blind, placebo-controlled phase I-IIa trial of Ad26.COV2.S in healthy adults. TCRbeta repertoire sequencing was used to assess the specificity and breadth of SARS-CoV-2-reactive T cell receptors after Ad26.COV2.S vaccination. Ad26.COV2.S was administered intramuscularly at 5 x 10^10 or 1 x 10^11 viral particles, either as a single shot or as two shots given 56 days apart. The TCR-sequenced set comprised approximately 30 samples: some 20 Ad26.COV2.S vaccine recipients, 5 placebo recipients and 8 SARS-CoV-2 convalescent individuals. Trial participants were randomized into five groups of five: low-dose or high-dose Ad26.COV2.S given once or twice, or placebo on both occasions. Throughout the experiments and outcome assessment, investigators stayed blinded to trial group allocation. Study-wide conclusions, independent of this receptor: It was noted by the authors that total T cell responses may have been underestimated by the TCR breadth and depth analyses. After vaccination, spike-specific CD8+ and CD4+ T cell responses were reported to show substantial breadth. Comparable non-spike TCR breadth was observed between vaccine and placebo recipients, consistent with only spike being contained in the vaccine. The study was not powered to compare responses between vaccine doses or regimens. Higher spike-specific TCR breadth was observed in Ad26.COV2.S recipients than in placebo recipients (P = 0.0014).

V drops 6 bases and J drops 4 bases, leaving 15 bases in between. According to the germline V gene, CDR1 reads ENHRY and CDR2 reads SYGVKD. From the cysteine up to the phenylalanine, the CDR3 has a length of 14 residues. Only the CDR3 region is kept as DNA, spanning 42 bases read in frame from base 1. In the paper's terms, the treatment or condition label means: about 20 received Ad26.COV2.S at low or high dose, single or two shots; several received placebo; per-sample allocation not given. Repertoires of vaccine and placebo recipients were sequenced from samples taken on day 63 after the first injection. In Cohort 1b, roughly 26 adults aged 18-55 years were enrolled at a single site in Boston, USA, between 29 July and 7 August 2020. Ad26.COV2.S consisted of a replication-incompetent adenovirus type 26 vector by which a prefusion-stabilized SARS-CoV-2 spike protein from the original Wuhan strain was expressed.

TCRbeta CDR3 regions were sequenced with the immunoSEQ Assay. After extraction, genomic DNA underwent amplification by bias-controlled multiplex PCR, followed by high-throughput sequencing. The paper's processing steps were these. To quantify the absolute abundance of every unique TCRbeta CDR3 region, sequences were collapsed and filtered. T cell fraction was estimated by normalizing TCRbeta template counts to usable DNA, which was measured by amplifying reference genes present in all nucleated cells. Repertoire TCRs were annotated as SARS-CoV-2-specific when V gene, CDR3 amino acid sequence and J gene were exactly matched to a known reactive TCR set. MIRA supplied the reference SARS-CoV-2 TCR set, which was filtered for enrichment in COVID-19-positive ImmuneCODE repertoires so that public or cross-reactive TCRs were removed. Drawing on the MIRA antigens, annotated TCRs were analysed further at the level of specific ORF or position within ORF. Depth was the summed frequency of annotated unique rearrangements, while breadth was defined as annotated unique rearrangements over total unique productive rearrangements. Two-sided Wilcoxon rank-sum tests were used to compare TCR breadth between groups. The source is immuneACCESS, and TCRdb retained only in-frame sequences with V and J called. Part of the clones is not carried over; for the studies checked, unresolved V genes explain less than half of this, and the remainder is unexplained. The V and J calls and the clone size are those of that table, but D and trimming were determined from the DNA. The sample contains 300,000 to 400,000 clones, 87% of them found a single time. 3.4% of the sample lies in the top ten.

Remarks on this clone: No cognate antigen has been identified for it. Base quality data are lacking; no much larger clone is found one base away.

The chain links TRBV10-3 with TRBJ1-2; the D gene identity is not certain. The sequence was obtained from a person aged 18 to 59 who received the Ad26.COV2.S COVID-19 vaccine or a placebo. The sequencing used peripheral blood, collected in a trial of Ad26.COV2.S vaccine versus placebo. The DNA sequence is given as TGTGCCATCAGAAACCGGGCCGAACTCTATGGCTACACCTTC. Its amino acids are CAIRNRAELYGYTF.